These 31 T cell receptor beta chains originate from one sample sequenced in a study of vaccination and CD4 T cells after COVID-19. The study sequenced cultured CD4+ T cell DNA using the Oncomine TCR Beta short-read assay. TCRdb used MiXCR to reprocess the PCR reads, holding one entry per CDR3 protein. The sample includes roughly 18,000 distinct CDR3 sequences, 52% of them seen just once. Time point indicated: late sampling 161 to 241 days after vaccination in a few convalescent patients. Described treatment: approximately 9-day PBMC culture with coronavirus spike peptide pools or control peptides (ViraFEST assay). Their target antigens are unknown. The sample here was CD4+ T cells from blood, cultured in vitro, taken about 7 months after SARS-CoV-2 vaccination. These receptors were taken from a human donor who had recovered from COVID-19.

This chain links TRBV6-1 with TRBJ1-2; tentative D call: TRBD1 (6 bases). The CDR3 sequence is 13 residues long. V lost 6 bases, J lost 6 bases, and 14 bases lay in between. Germline lookup yields CDR1 MNHNS and CDR2 SASEGT. Here the CDR3 DNA reads TGTGCCAGCAGACTTGACAGGTGGCATGGCTACACCTTC. This gives the protein CASRLDRWHGYTF.

The rearrangement links TRBV19 to TRBJ1-2; D gene unclear. Germline V gene data show CDR1 as LNHDA and CDR2 as SQIVND (reference sequence). The CDR3 spans 14 residues. Trimming took off 1 base at V and 4 bases at J, with 10 bases between the two ends. DNA for the CDR3: TGTGCCAGTAGTATAGGAGTGTTCGGCTATGGCTACACCTTC. Amino acid sequence: CASSIGVFGYGYTF.

This clonotype turned up a few times. The chain links TRBV7-9 to TRBJ2-1, with 7 positions matching TRBD1. Trimming cost V 5 bases and J 2 bases; bases outside gene matches: 6. This CDR3 spans 15 amino acids. The germline gives CDR1 SEHNR, CDR2 FQNEAQ (reference sequence). CDR3 sequence reads: CASSPGTVPYNEQFF. The CDR3 region has the DNA TGTGCCAGCAGCCCCGGGACAGTCCCCTACAATGAGCAGTTCTTC.

This chain connects TRBV7-8 to TRBJ1-5; D unclear. CDR3 length: 14 amino acids. Germline CDR1 and CDR2: SGHVS and FQNEAQ. The V end was cut by 3 bases, the J end by 4 bases, with 10 bases between. CDR3 in amino acids: CASSFGRDNQPQHF. The CDR3 DNA is TGTGCCAGCAGCTTTGGGCGGGATAATCAGCCCCAGCATTTT.

CDR3 DNA: TGTGCCAGCAGGCTCAGCGGGAGAATAGGGGAGCTGTTTTTT. It specifies CASRLSGRIGELFF. The rearrangement joins TRBV27 to TRBJ2-2, with 8 bases lining up with TRBD2. J gave up 8 bases and V 6 bases, and 8 bases lay outside the gene matches. The CDR3 consists of 14 residues. The germline gives CDR1 MNHEY, CDR2 SMNVEV (reference sequence).

The rearrangement joins TRBV2 to TRBJ1-1; possibly TRBD1 for D (6 bases). The CDR3 length is 13 residues. The germline CDR1 and CDR2 sequences are SNHLY and FYNNEI. V was shortened by 7 bases and J by 1 base, with 10 bases between the two germline ends. The CDR3 nucleotides read TGTGCCAGCACCCAACAGGGGAACACTGAAGCTTTCTTT. Protein: CASTQQGNTEAFF.

A remark on this clonotype: This CDR3 fails to terminate in the conserved phenylalanine or tryptophan, so it likely reflects a read error. The CDR3 DNA reads TGTGCCAGCAGTTCTACAGCCAACTATGGCTACACCCTC. Translated, it gives CASSSTANYGYTL. The chain combines TRBV27 with TRBJ1-2; D not certain. The CDR3 loop spans 13 amino acids. Germline CDR1 MNHEY, CDR2 SMNVEV (reference sequence). The V and J ends lost 4 bases and 2 bases respectively, with 8 bases between them.

This chain connects TRBV6-1 to TRBJ1-5; D unclear. V lost 6 bases to trimming and J lost 11 bases, with 14 bases between them. Germline V gene sequence: CDR1 MNHNS, CDR2 SASEGT. The CDR3 is made up of 12 amino acids. The CDR3 DNA follows: TGTGCCAGCAGCCCCGCCTTATTGGCCCAGCATTTT. Its translation is CASSPALLAQHF.

The chain couples TRBV5-8 to TRBJ1-2, with D possibly TRBD1 on 5 matching bases. V was shortened by 4 bases and J by 8 bases, with 15 bases between the two germline ends. This CDR3 is built from 13 residues. Germline V CDR1 and CDR2: SGHTS, YDEGEE. As DNA, the CDR3 is TGTGCCAGCAGCCTGGGACCGGCCTGGGGCTACACCTTC. Translating gives CASSLGPAWGYTF.

V gene TRBV4-1 combines with J gene TRBJ1-6, with D possibly matching TRBD1 (6 bases). Trimming removed 3 bases at V and 11 bases at J, with 17 bases between. Germline CDR1 MGHRA, CDR2 YSYEKL. This CDR3 spans 15 amino acids. The CDR3 DNA reads TGCGCCAGCAGCCAGCCGCGGACAACAGGGCCACCCCTCCACTTT. Its protein product is CASSQPRTTGPPLHF.

The chain is built from TRBV7-9 and TRBJ2-7; 7 bases are shared with TRBD2. CDR1 and CDR2 from the germline V gene are SEHNR and FQNEAQ (reference sequence). CDR3 length equals 12 residues. The ends lost 4 bases at V and 3 bases at J; junction bases unmatched: 0. This chain's CDR3 is CASSWDYYEQYF. In nucleotides, the CDR3 is TGTGCCAGCAGCTGGGACTACTACGAGCAGTACTTC. The entire variable domain, with the rest obtained from reference TRBV7-9 and TRBJ2-7, is as follows: DTGVSQNPRHKITKRGQNVTFRCDPISEHNRLYWYRQTLGQGPEFLTYFQNEAQLEKSRLLSDRFSAERPKGSFSTLEIQRTEQGDSAMYLCASSWDYYEQYFGPGTRLTVT.

This clonotype was detected a few times. The chain links TRBV24-1 to TRBJ2-3; 8 bases agree with TRBD2. V lost 4 bases to trimming and J lost 4 bases; unmatched junction nucleotides: 9. The CDR3 has 16 amino acids. Germline V CDR1 and CDR2: KGHDR, SFDVKD. The CDR3 DNA reads as TGTGCCACCAGTGAACCCACAGCGGGAGTCTCAGATACGCAGTATTTT. Amino acids: CATSEPTAGVSDTQYF.

The chain links TRBV7-3 to TRBJ2-3; D perhaps matches TRBD1 (9 bases). The CDR3 has 16 residues. The V and J ends lost 5 bases and 4 bases respectively, with 19 bases between them. The germline gives CDR1 SGHTA, CDR2 FQGTGA. The CDR3 here is CASSPGGTGNPDTQYF. The CDR3 region has the DNA TGTGCCAGCAGCCCGGGGGGGACAGGGAATCCAGATACGCAGTATTTT.

The chain combines TRBV5-8 with TRBJ1-1; D unresolved. In germline, CDR1 is SGHTS, CDR2 YDEGEE. The CDR3 totals 13 residues. Trimming shortened V by 0 bases and J by 5 bases, and 8 bases separated the two germline ends. The CDR3 region has the DNA TGTGCCAGCAGCTTGGGCAGAGGAACTGAAGCTTTCTTT. Translation: CASSLGRGTEAFF. Full variable domain (rest looked up from reference TRBV5-8 and TRBJ1-1): EAGVTQSPTHLIKTRGQQATLRCSPISGHTSVYWYQQALGLGLQFLLWYDEGEERNRGNFPPRFSGRQFPNYSSELNVNALELEDSALYLCASSLGRGTEAFFGQGTRLTVV.

This clonotype occurred a few times. This chain connects TRBV19 to TRBJ2-3; no definite D call. The CDR3 spans 13 residues. Germline CDR1 reads LNHDA; CDR2 reads SQIVND (reference sequence). Trimming removed 6 bases at V and 2 bases at J, with 9 bases between. The CDR3 spells CASSWAATDTQYF. The CDR3 region has the DNA TGTGCCAGTAGCTGGGCCGCCACAGATACGCAGTATTTT.

The J gene is TRBJ1-6, the V gene TRBV7-9; 7 bases line up with TRBD1. V dropped 5 bases and J dropped 8; count of bases not matched to a gene: 6. CDR3 length: 14 amino acids. The germline gives CDR1 SEHNR, CDR2 FQNEAQ (reference sequence). The CDR3 coding sequence is TGTGCCAGCAGCCGGGGGACAGCCTATTCACCCCTCCACTTT. Translated, it gives CASSRGTAYSPLHF.

V and J are TRBV5-1 and TRBJ2-5; the match to TRBD1 covers 7 bases. Unmatched junction bases numbered 5, after V lost 4 bases and J lost 5 bases. The CDR3 runs to 13 residues. Germline V gives CDR1 SGHRS, CDR2 YFSETQ. CDR3 loop: CASSATGVETQYF. In DNA form, the CDR3 reads TGCGCCAGCAGCGCCACAGGGGTGGAGACCCAGTACTTC.

This clonotype is categorized as medium-sized. CDR3 residues: CASSIAGQGFNSPLHF. The CDR3 DNA is TGTGCCAGTAGTATAGCTGGGCAGGGATTTAATTCACCCCTCCACTTT. The chain couples TRBV19 to TRBJ1-6; TRBD1 might be the D (5 bases). The CDR3 length is 16 residues. Germline V lookup: CDR1 LNHDA, CDR2 SQIVND (reference sequence). V lost 1 base and J 6 bases, leaving 13 bases between the germline ends.

The rearrangement links TRBV20-1 to TRBJ1-4; tentative D call: TRBD1 (6 bases). This CDR3 contains 14 residues. Germline V CDR1 and CDR2: DFQATT, SNEGSKA (reference sequence). Trimming took 3 bases from V and 8 from J, leaving 16 bases between them. In DNA form, the CDR3 reads TGCAGTGCTAGGGGAGGGGGGGCAGGGGAAAAACTGTTTTTT. Translating gives CSARGGGAGEKLFF.

This chain links TRBV4-2 with TRBJ2-6, with 7 bases aligning to TRBD1. This CDR3 comprises 18 residues. The germline V gene encodes CDR1 LGHNA and CDR2 YNFKEQ. Trimming cost V 0 bases and J 0 bases; bases outside gene matches: 5. The CDR3 region is CASSQDQGVYSGANVLTF. DNA for the CDR3: TGTGCCAGCAGCCAAGATCAGGGGGTGTACTCTGGGGCCAACGTCCTGACTTTC.

The V call is TRBV20-1, the J call TRBJ2-3; TRBD2 matches at 8 bases. The CDR3 extends over 17 amino acids. Losses at the gene ends were 0 bases for V and 2 bases for J; bases not matched to a gene: 10. Per the germline V gene, CDR1 is DFQATT and CDR2 is SNEGSKA (reference sequence). CDR3 in amino acids: CSARDFLREADTDTQYF. The CDR3 nucleotides read TGCAGTGCTAGAGATTTCCTGCGGGAGGCTGACACAGATACGCAGTATTTT.

The rearrangement joins TRBV29-1 to TRBJ2-2, with 9 nucleotides matching TRBD1. After removal of 6 bases from V and 7 bases from J, the junction contained 9 bases not matched to a gene. CDR3 length: 14 amino acids. CDR1 is SQVTM and CDR2 is ANQGSEA in the germline V gene. The DNA of the CDR3 is TGCAGCGTCATGACGGACAGGGGAATCGGGGAGCTGTTTTTT. This codes for CSVMTDRGIGELFF.

The chain has TRBV10-3 and TRBJ2-5, with D tentatively TRBD2 (6 bases). The length of the CDR3 is 16 residues. V dropped 10 bases and J dropped 5 bases, with 26 bases sitting between them. Per the germline V gene, CDR1 is ENHRY and CDR2 is SYGVKD. DNA for the CDR3: TGTGCCACCCGGGGGAGTGGGGGATCCACCTGGGAGACCCAGTACTTC. The encoded protein is CATRGSGGSTWETQYF.

This chain uses TRBV20-1 with TRBJ1-1; a possible D gene is TRBD1 (5 bases). CDR3 length: 15 amino acids. Germline loops: CDR1 DFQATT, CDR2 SNEGSKA (reference sequence). Trimming removed 0 bases at V and 6 bases at J, with 17 bases between. The CDR3 is CSARDRRGPDAEAFF. CDR3 bases: TGCAGTGCTAGAGATCGGAGGGGCCCTGACGCTGAAGCTTTCTTT.

The chain is built from TRBV20-1 and TRBJ1-4, with no clear D. The germline CDR1 and CDR2 sequences are DFQATT and SNEGSKA (reference sequence). The V gene lost 0 bases and the J gene lost 8 bases, with 10 bases spanning the gap. The CDR3 runs to 13 residues. CDR3 in DNA: TGCAGTGCTAGAGATCACCGAGTGGAAAAACTGTTTTTT. Translated, it gives CSARDHRVEKLFF.

The CDR3 nucleotides read TGTGCCAGCAGCTTGGGTAGCGGGACGACCAACAATGAGCAGTTCTTC. Translated: CASSLGSGTTNNEQFF. The chain uses TRBV11-3 and TRBJ2-1, with 8 bases matching TRBD2. Germline V gene lookup returns CDR1 SGHNT and CDR2 YENEEA. Trimming removed 3 bases from V and 5 bases from J; junction bases left unmatched: 9. The CDR3 is made up of 16 amino acids.

The V call is TRBV6-2 or TRBV6-3, the J call TRBJ1-1, with no clear D. The CDR3 runs to 15 residues. V lost 1 base and J 9 bases, leaving 18 bases between the germline ends. Germline CDR1 and CDR2: MNHEY and SVGEGT. The CDR3 DNA is TGTGCCAGCAGTTACTATTCGGGGTATGAGTGGCAAGCTTTCTTT. Encoded protein: CASSYYSGYEWQAFF.

This clonotype was seen a few times. The V call is TRBV15, the J call TRBJ1-5, with TRBD1 matching over 9 bases. Trimming cost V 8 bases and J 2 bases; bases outside gene matches: 7. This CDR3 contains 15 residues. The germline V gene has CDR1 LNHNV and CDR2 YYDKDF (reference sequence). The CDR3: CATETRDRGNQPQHF. CDR3 nucleotides: TGTGCCACCGAAACCCGGGACAGGGGCAATCAGCCCCAGCATTTT.

The CDR3 region has the DNA TGTGCCACCAGTGTAGGGACAGGGAGGAACACCGGGGAGCTGTTTTTT. Encoded protein: CATSVGTGRNTGELFF. The J gene is TRBJ2-2, the V gene TRBV24-1; 9 nucleotides agree with TRBD1. Germline values: CDR1 KGHDR, CDR2 SFDVKD. The CDR3 sequence is 16 residues long. V shed 5 bases and J 1 base; nucleotides not matched to a gene: 4.

The chain couples TRBV7-9 to TRBJ2-1; 7 bases fit TRBD1. The V segment lost 3 bases and the J segment 12 bases; nucleotides outside the gene matches: 8. Germline V gene sequence: CDR1 SEHNR, CDR2 FQNEAQ (reference sequence). The CDR3 has 13 residues. The CDR3 is CASSLNRGQAQFF. The CDR3 DNA reads TGTGCCAGCAGCTTGAATAGGGGGCAGGCGCAGTTCTTC.

This clonotype is medium-sized within its sample. The chain combines TRBV5-1 with TRBJ1-1; no definite D call. Trimming removed 0 bases from V and 2 bases from J, with 8 bases in between. Germline CDR1 SGHRS, CDR2 YFSETQ. The CDR3 runs to 14 residues. Here the CDR3 DNA reads TGCGCCAGCAGCTTGGAGACCCCTAACACTGAAGCTTTCTTT. This codes for CASSLETPNTEAFF.